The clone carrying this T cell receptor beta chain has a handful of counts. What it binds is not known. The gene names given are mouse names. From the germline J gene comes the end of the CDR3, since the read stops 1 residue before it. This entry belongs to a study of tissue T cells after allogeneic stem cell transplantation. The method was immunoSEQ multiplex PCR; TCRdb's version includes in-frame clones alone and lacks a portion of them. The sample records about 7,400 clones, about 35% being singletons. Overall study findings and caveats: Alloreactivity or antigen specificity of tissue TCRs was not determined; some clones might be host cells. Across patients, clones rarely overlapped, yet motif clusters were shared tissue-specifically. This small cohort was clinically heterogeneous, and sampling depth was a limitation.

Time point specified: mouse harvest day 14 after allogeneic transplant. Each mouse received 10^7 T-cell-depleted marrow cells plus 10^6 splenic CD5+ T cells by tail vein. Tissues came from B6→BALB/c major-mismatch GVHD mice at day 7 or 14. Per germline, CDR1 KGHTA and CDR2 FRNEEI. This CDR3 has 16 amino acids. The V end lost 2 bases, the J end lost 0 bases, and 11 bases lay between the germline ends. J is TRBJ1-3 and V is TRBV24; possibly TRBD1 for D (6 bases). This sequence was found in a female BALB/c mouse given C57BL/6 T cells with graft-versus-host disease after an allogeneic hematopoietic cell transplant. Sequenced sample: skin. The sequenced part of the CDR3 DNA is TGTGCCAGCAGTCTGATTCGACAGGATTCTGGAAATACGCTCTAT. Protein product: CASSLIRQDSGNTLY. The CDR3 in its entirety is CASSLIRQDSGNTLYF.